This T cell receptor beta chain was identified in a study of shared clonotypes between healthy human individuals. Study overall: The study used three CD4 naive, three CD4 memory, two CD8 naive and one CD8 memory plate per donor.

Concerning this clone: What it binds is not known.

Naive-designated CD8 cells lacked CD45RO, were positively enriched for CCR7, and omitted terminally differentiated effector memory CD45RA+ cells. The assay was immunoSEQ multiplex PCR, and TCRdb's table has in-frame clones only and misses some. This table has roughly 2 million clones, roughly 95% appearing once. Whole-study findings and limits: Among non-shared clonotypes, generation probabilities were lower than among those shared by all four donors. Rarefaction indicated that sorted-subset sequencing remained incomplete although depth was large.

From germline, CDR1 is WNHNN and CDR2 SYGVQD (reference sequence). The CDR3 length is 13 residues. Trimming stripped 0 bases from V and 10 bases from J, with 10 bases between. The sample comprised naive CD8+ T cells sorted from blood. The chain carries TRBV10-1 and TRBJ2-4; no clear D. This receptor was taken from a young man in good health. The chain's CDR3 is CASSESLVGIQYF. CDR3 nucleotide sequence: TGCGCCAGCAGTGAGTCGTTAGTGGGAATTCAGTACTTC.